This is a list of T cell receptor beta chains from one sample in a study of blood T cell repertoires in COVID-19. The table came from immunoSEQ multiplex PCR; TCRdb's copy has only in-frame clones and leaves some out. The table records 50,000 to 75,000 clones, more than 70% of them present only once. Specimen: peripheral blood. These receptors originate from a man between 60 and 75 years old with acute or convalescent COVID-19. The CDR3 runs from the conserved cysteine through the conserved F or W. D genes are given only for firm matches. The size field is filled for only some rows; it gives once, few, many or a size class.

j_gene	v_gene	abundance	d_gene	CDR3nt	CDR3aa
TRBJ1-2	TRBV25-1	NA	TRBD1	TGTGCCAGCAGGGACGACCGGACAGGGAATGGCTACACCTTC	CASRDDRTGNGYTF
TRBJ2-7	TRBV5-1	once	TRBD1	TGCGCCAGCAGCTTGCGGGACCCGGGACAGGCCGTGTACGAGCAGTACTTC	CASSLRDPGQAVYEQYF
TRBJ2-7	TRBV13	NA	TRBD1	TGTGCCAGCAGCCCGACAGGGCTCCACGAGCAGTACTTC	CASSPTGLHEQYF
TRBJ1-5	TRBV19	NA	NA	TGTGCCAGTAGTTTCCTTGGGAGTTCTAGCAATCAGCCCCAGCATTTT	CASSFLGSSSNQPQHF
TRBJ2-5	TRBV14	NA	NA	TGTGCCAGCAGCCATAACCGGGGGGAGACCCAGTACTTC	CASSHNRGETQYF
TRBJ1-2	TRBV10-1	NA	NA	TGCGCCAGCAGTGACAGGGGCGACTATGGCTACACCTTC	CASSDRGDYGYTF
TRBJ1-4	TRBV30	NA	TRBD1	TGTGCCTGGAGTTCCACACAGGGGGAGAAAGAAAAACTGTTTTTT	CAWSSTQGEKEKLFF
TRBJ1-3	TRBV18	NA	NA	TGTGCCAGCTCACGGGACACGACTGGAAACACCATATATTTT	CASSRDTTGNTIYF
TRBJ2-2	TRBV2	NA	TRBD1	TGTGCCAGCAGTACCGGGACAGGGCCCCGAACGAACACCGGGGAGCTGTTTTTT	CASSTGTGPRTNTGELFF
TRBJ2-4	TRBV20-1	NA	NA	TGCAGTGCTAGTCACGGTGAGCTAGCCAAAAACATTCAGTACTTC	CSASHGELAKNIQYF
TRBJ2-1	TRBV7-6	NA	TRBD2	TGTGCCAGCAGCCGTGGGCGACTAGCGGGGGGGTCGGATGAGCAGTTCTTC	CASSRGRLAGGSDEQFF
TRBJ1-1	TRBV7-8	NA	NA	TGTGCCAGCAGCAGCCACAGAAACACTGAAGCTTTCTTT	CASSSHRNTEAFF
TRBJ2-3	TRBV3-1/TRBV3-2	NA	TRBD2	TGTGCCAGCAGCCCGACTAGCGGGGGGAGCACAGATACGCAGTATTTT	CASSPTSGGSTDTQYF
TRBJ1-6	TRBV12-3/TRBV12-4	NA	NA	TGTGCCAGCAGCCCTACAGGGAATTCACCCCTCCACTTT	CASSPTGNSPLHF
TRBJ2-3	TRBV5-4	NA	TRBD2	TGTGCCAGCAGCGTTAGCGGGGGGGCCTCCCGTAGAAATACGCAGTATTTT	CASSVSGGASRRNTQYF
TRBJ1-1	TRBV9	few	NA	TGTGCCAGCAGCGCCCCAGGGTTGCTTGGCACTGAAGCTTTCTTT	CASSAPGLLGTEAFF
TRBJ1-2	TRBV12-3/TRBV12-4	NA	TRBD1	TGTGCCAGCGGGACAGGGTCTAACTATGGCTACACCTTC	CASGTGSNYGYTF
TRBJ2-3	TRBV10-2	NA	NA	TGCGCCAGCAGCGATACGCCGGGGAGCACAGATACGCAGTATTTT	CASSDTPGSTDTQYF
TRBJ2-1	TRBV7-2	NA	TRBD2	TGTGCCAGCAGCTTATCCGAACTAGCGGGCCAATTCTTC	CASSLSELAGQFF
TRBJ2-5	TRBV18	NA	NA	TGTGCCAGCTCACCATATTTAGAGACCCAGTACTTC	CASSPYLETQYF
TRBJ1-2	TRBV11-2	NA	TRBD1	TGTGCCAGCAGCTTGACAGGGGTGGGAGGCTACACCTTC	CASSLTGVGGYTF
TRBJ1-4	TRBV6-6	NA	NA	TGTGCCAGCAGTTCTGAATCGACAGGTGCCGATGAAAAACTGTTTTTT	CASSSESTGADEKLFF
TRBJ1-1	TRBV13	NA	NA	TGTGCCAGCAGCCGAAGAGGGTTTACTGAAGCTTTCTTT	CASSRRGFTEAFF
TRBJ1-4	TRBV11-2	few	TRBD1	TGTGCCAGCAGCATCAGGGGGACGTTACTGTTTTTT	CASSIRGTLLFF
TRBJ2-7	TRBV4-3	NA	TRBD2	TGCGCCAGCAGCCAAGATAGGAGCGGGACCTCCTACGAGCAGTACTTC	CASSQDRSGTSYEQYF
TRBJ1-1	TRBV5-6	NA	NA	TGTGCCAGCAGCGGGGCCACTGAAGCTTTCTTT	CASSGATEAFF
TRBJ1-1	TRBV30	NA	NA	TGTGCCTCGCGGGGTCAGGGTGGCACTGAAGCTTTCTTT	CASRGQGGTEAFF
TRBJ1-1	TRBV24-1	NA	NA	TGTGCCACCAGTGATGTACCGGGGACTGAAGCTTTCTTT	CATSDVPGTEAFF
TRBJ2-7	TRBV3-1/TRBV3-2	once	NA	TGTGCCAGCAGCCTCGACATTGATGGATACGAGCAGTACTTC	CASSLDIDGYEQYF
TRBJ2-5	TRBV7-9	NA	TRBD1	TGTGCCAGCAGTCTGACCGGGGACAGCCAAGAGACCCAGTACTTC	CASSLTGDSQETQYF
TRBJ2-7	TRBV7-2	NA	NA	TGTGCCAGCAGCTTAGTGGGGGGAGACTCCTACGAGCAGTACTTC	CASSLVGGDSYEQYF
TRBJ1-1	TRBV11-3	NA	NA	TGTGCCAGCAGCTTAGGCCCGGGGACACCTACCGAAGCTTTCTTT	CASSLGPGTPTEAFF
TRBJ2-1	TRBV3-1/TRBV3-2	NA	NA	TGTGCCAGCAGCCAGGGGGCCCTTGAGCAGTTCTTC	CASSQGALEQFF
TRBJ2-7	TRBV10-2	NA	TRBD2	TGCGCCAGCAGGGAGACCGGGGGGACTCGGTACGAGCAGTACTTC	CASRETGGTRYEQYF
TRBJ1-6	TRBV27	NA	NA	TGTGCCAGCAGTTCGGGACTCCCCATCACCTATAATTCACCCCTCCACTTT	CASSSGLPITYNSPLHF
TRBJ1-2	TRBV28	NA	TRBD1	TGTGCCAGCAGTTCCCACCAGGGGGCGCAAGGGTATGGCTACACCTTC	CASSSHQGAQGYGYTF
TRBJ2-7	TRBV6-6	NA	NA	TGTGCCAGCAGTTACTCTGCAGGGATGTCCTACGAGCAGTACTTC	CASSYSAGMSYEQYF
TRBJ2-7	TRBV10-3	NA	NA	TGTGCCATCAGCGCTATTTCCTACGAGCAGTACTTC	CAISAISYEQYF
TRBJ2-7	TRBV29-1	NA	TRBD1	TGCAGCGTTGAGTCTCGGAACAGGGGAATAGAGCAGTACTTC	CSVESRNRGIEQYF
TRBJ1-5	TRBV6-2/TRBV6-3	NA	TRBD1	TGTGCCAGCAGTTACTCTACAGGGGCGAAGAATCAGCCCCAGCATTTT	CASSYSTGAKNQPQHF
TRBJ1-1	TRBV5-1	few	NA	TGCGCCAGCAGCTCCGACGAATCGACAGGTGTGAACACTGAAGCTTTCTTT	CASSSDESTGVNTEAFF
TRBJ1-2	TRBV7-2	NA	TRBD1	TGTGCCAGCAGCTTAGGTTTAGGACAGGGCAACTATGGCTACACCTTC	CASSLGLGQGNYGYTF
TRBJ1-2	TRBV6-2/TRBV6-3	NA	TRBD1	TGTGCCAGCAGTGATTTGGGGACAGGGAAGAAGGATGGCTACACCTTC	CASSDLGTGKKDGYTF
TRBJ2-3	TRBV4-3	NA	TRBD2	TGCGCCAGCAGCCAAGGACCCCCTAGCGGGGGGGCCGATACGCAGTATTTT	CASSQGPPSGGADTQYF
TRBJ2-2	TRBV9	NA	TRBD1	TGTGCCAGCAGCGTAGACAGGGGCGAGAACACCGGGGAGCTGTTTTTT	CASSVDRGENTGELFF
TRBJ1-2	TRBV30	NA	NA	TGTGCCTGGAGTGTACTGTTGAGAGGGGGGGACTATGGCTACACCTTC	CAWSVLLRGGDYGYTF
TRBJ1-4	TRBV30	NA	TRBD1	TGTGCCTGGAGTGCAGGGGGCGTTGAAAAACTGTTTTTT	CAWSAGGVEKLFF
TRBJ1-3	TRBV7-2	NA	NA	TGTGCCAGCAGCTCCGGGGGTTCTGGAAACACCATATATTTT	CASSSGGSGNTIYF
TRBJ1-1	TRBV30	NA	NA	TGTGCCTGGATGAGGGGACATACGAACACTGAAGCTTTCTTT	CAWMRGHTNTEAFF
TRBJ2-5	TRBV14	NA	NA	TGTGCCAGCAGCCAAGGGGGGGACCGGGACTTC	CASSQGGDRDF
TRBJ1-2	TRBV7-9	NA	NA	TGTGCCAGCAGCCACGAACAGTCGGGCTACACCTTC	CASSHEQSGYTF
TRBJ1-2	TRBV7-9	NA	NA	TGTGCCAGTACCTTTGGGGAGAACTATGGCTACACCTTC	CASTFGENYGYTF
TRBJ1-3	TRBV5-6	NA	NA	TGTGCCAGCAGCTTGGCCTCAGGGGGAAACACCATATATTTT	CASSLASGGNTIYF
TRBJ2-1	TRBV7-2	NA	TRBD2	TGTGCCAGCAGCGGAGCGACTAGCGGGGGGGCCTGGGCCTACAATGAGCAGTTCTTC	CASSGATSGGAWAYNEQFF
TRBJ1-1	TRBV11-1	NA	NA	TGTGCCAGCAGCTCAGGGGTTCACACTGAAGCTTTCTTT	CASSSGVHTEAFF
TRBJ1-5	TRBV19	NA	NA	TGTGCCAGTAGTATAGAGACAGGTCGCTATCAGCCCCAGCATTTT	CASSIETGRYQPQHF
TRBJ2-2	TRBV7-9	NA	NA	TGTGCCAGCAGTCCCAGGGGTTCGAACACCGGGGAGCTGTTTTTT	CASSPRGSNTGELFF
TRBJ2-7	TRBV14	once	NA	TGTGCCAGCAGCCAAGGTAGCTTAGGACAGTTCATCTACGAGCAGTACTTC	CASSQGSLGQFIYEQYF
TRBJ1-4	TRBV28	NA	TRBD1	TGTGCCAGCATTGGGACAGATAATGAAAAACTGTTTTTT	CASIGTDNEKLFF